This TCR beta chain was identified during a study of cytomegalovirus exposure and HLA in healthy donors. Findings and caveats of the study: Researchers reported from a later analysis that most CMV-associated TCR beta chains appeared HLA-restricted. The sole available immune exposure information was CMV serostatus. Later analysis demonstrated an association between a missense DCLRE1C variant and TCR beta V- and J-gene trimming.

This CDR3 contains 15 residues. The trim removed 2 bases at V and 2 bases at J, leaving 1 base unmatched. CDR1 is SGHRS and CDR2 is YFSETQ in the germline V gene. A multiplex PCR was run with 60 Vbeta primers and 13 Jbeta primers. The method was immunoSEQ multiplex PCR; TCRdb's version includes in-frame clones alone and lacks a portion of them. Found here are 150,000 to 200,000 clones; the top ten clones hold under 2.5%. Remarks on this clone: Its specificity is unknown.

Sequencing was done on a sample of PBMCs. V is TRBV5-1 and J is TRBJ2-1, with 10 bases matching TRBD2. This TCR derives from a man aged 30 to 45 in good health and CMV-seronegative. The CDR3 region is CASSFLAGAYNEQFF. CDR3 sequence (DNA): TGCGCCAGCAGCTTTCTAGCGGGAGCCTACAATGAGCAGTTCTTC. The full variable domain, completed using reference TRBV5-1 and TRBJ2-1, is KAGVTQTPRYLIKTRGQQVTLSCSPISGHRSVSWYQQTPGQGLQFLFEYFSETQRNKGNFPGRFSGRQFSNSRSEMNVSTLELGDSALYLCASSFLAGAYNEQFFGPGTRLTVL.